The 28 T cell receptor beta chains presented below share a single source sample, sequenced in a study of T cell clusters in autoimmune cytopenias. TRB amplification used around 0.25 ug of peripheral blood genomic DNA. TRB was amplified by touch-down multiplex PCR, primer pools A and B combined. No DNA is given; TCRdb re-called the multiplex PCR reads and lists each CDR3 protein once. The data show fewer than 7,500 distinct CDR3 sequences, and the top ten clones hold roughly 9.9%. The same specimen was also included in a second study, on T cell repertoires in aging, cancer and after chemotherapy.

The specimen was peripheral blood. The source of these receptors is a human donor in good health.

The chain links TRBV7-6 to TRBJ2-3; TCRdb picks TRBD1, but there is no DNA to check that call. CDR3 size: 16 residues. Per the germline V gene, CDR1 is SGHVS and CDR2 is FNYEAQ. The CDR3 loop is CASSLDRETSTDTQYF.

The chain combines TRBV5-1 with TRBJ2-7; TCRdb indicates TRBD1, and absent DNA this call remains unverified. CDR1 is SGHRS, CDR2 YFSETQ, per germline. The length of the CDR3 is 13 residues. The CDR3 sequence is CASKWDSSYEQYF.

The V and J genes are TRBV6-5 and TRBJ1-1; the TCRdb call, TRBD1, lacks DNA for checking. Germline V CDR1 and CDR2: MNHEY, SVGAGI. The CDR3 is made up of 16 amino acids. CDR3 in amino acids: CASSSRRGRGNTEAFF.

Its frequency marks this clonotype as medium-sized (0.01 to 0.1%). The V and J genes are TRBV29-1 and TRBJ1-2. The CDR3 covers 15 residues. Germline V gene lookup returns CDR1 SQVTM and CDR2 ANQGSEA. CDR3 region: CSVVAIDLSNYGYTF.

By frequency, this clonotype registers medium-sized. V usage is TRBV7-9 and J usage is TRBJ2-3. The germline V gene has CDR1 SEHNR and CDR2 FQNEAQ (reference sequence). The CDR3 totals 12 residues. The CDR3 protein is CASSLHADTQYF. Complete variable domain (other parts from reference TRBV7-9 and TRBJ2-3): DTGVSQNPRHKITKRGQNVTFRCDPISEHNRLYWYRQTLGQGPEFLTYFQNEAQLEKSRLLSDRFSAERPKGSFSTLEIQRTEQGDSAMYLCASSLHADTQYFGPGTRLTVL.

Considering frequency, this clonotype is medium-sized. V and J are TRBV12-3 or TRBV12-4 and TRBJ2-1; TCRdb proposes TRBD2, but this gene call is untestable without DNA. CDR3 length: 15 amino acids. The CDR3 sequence is CASSPTSGGYNEQFF.

This clonotype counts as medium-sized (0.01 to 0.1%) by frequency. The V call is TRBV5-6, the J call TRBJ2-7. CDR1 is SGHDT, CDR2 YYEEEE, per germline. The CDR3 runs to 13 residues. CDR3 sequence: CASSLVGSYEQYF.

Frequency places this clonotype as medium-sized. The chain recombines TRBV29-1 with TRBJ1-2; TCRdb names TRBD1, which stays unverified in the absence of DNA. The CDR3 covers 14 residues. CDR1 SQVTM and CDR2 ANQGSEA come from the germline V gene. CDR3: CSVDEGRGLGGYTF.

The chain combines TRBV13 with TRBJ2-7; the TCRdb call, TRBD1, lacks DNA for checking. This CDR3 comprises 13 residues. Germline assignment: CDR1 PRHDT and CDR2 FYEKMQ (reference sequence). The CDR3 sequence: CASSFEGGNEQYF.

Measured by frequency, this clonotype is medium-sized. The chain has TRBV5-6 and TRBJ2-3; TCRdb picks TRBD2, but there is no DNA to check that call. The CDR3 sequence is 15 residues long. CDR1 and CDR2 (germline): SGHDT, YYEEEE. Here the CDR3 reads CASSLVGGDLDTQYF.

The genes are TRBV7-6 and TRBJ1-5. Germline V lookup: CDR1 SGHVS, CDR2 FNYEAQ. This CDR3 region has 12 residues. The CDR3 reads CASSLGEQPQHF.

According to its frequency, this clonotype is medium-sized. This sequence joins TRBV5-5 and TRBJ2-5; with no DNA, the TCRdb D assignment of TRBD1 cannot be verified. Germline V lookup: CDR1 SGHKS, CDR2 YYEKEE (reference sequence). The CDR3 has 15 amino acids. CDR3 residues: CASSRSWTGEETQYF.

The V call is TRBV19, the J call TRBJ2-7; lacking DNA, the TRBD1 call made by TCRdb goes unchecked. CDR3 length: 13 residues. CDR1 LNHDA and CDR2 SQIVND come from the germline V gene (reference sequence). The chain's CDR3 is CATAPGQLYEQYF.

Considering frequency, this clonotype is medium-sized. This chain uses TRBV6-5 with TRBJ2-5; TCRdb names TRBD2, which stays unverified in the absence of DNA. CDR1 is MNHEY, CDR2 SVGAGI, per germline. CDR3 size: 15 residues. The chain's CDR3 is CASSYSVDSKETQYF.

Judged by frequency, this clonotype is medium-sized. CDR3 protein: CASSRAGGFTDTQYF. This chain uses TRBV19 with TRBJ2-3; TCRdb's D call, TRBD2, is unchecked because there is no DNA. From germline, CDR1 is LNHDA and CDR2 SQIVND (reference sequence). The CDR3 loop spans 15 amino acids.

Frequency places this clonotype as medium-sized. The rearrangement uses TRBV19 and TRBJ2-3. CDR1 and CDR2 (germline): LNHDA, SQIVND (reference sequence). There are 15 residues in the CDR3. CDR3 in amino acids: CASSIGGLGTDTQYF.

The chain employs TRBV6-6 and TRBJ2-7; without DNA, the TCRdb call of TRBD1 cannot be checked. The CDR3 covers 14 residues. Per the germline V gene, CDR1 is MNHNY and CDR2 is SVGAGI (reference sequence). The CDR3 is CASSYGRGKYEQYF.

This clonotype is deemed medium-sized by its frequency. The chain carries TRBV19 and TRBJ2-1; TCRdb picks TRBD1, but there is no DNA to check that call. This CDR3 is built from 15 residues. CDR1 is LNHDA, CDR2 SQIVND, per germline (reference sequence). CDR3: CASSGYRQGQNEQFF.

The chain uses TRBV6-4 and TRBJ2-3; TCRdb proposes TRBD2, but this gene call is untestable without DNA. Per germline, CDR1 MRHNA and CDR2 SNTAGT. The CDR3 consists of 16 residues. This chain's CDR3 is CASSDSTSGGADTQYF.

The rearrangement uses TRBV27 and TRBJ1-2; TCRdb's D gene call, TRBD1, goes unchecked for lack of DNA. Germline CDR1 reads MNHEY; CDR2 reads SMNVEV (reference sequence). The CDR3 is 14 residues long. This CDR3 is CASSLFAGADGYTF.

Its frequency marks this clonotype as medium-sized (0.01 to 0.1%). This chain uses TRBV5-6 with TRBJ2-5. The CDR3 covers 15 residues. Germline V gene lookup returns CDR1 SGHDT and CDR2 YYEEEE. CDR3 protein: CASSLRGRHQETQYF.

The chain is built from TRBV12-3 or TRBV12-4 and TRBJ2-5; the D gene TCRdb calls, TRBD2, cannot be checked with no DNA. The CDR3 contains 13 residues. The CDR3 sequence: CASSLTRGETQYF.

According to its frequency, this clonotype is medium-sized. The chain is built from TRBV24-1 and TRBJ1-2. Germline V gene lookup returns CDR1 KGHDR and CDR2 SFDVKD. CDR3 length equals 13 residues. The CDR3 region is CATSVRRDSGYTF.

This clonotype is called medium-sized (0.01 to 0.1%) based on its frequency. The rearrangement joins TRBV19 to TRBJ2-1; checking the TCRdb D call of TRBD1 is not possible without DNA. The CDR3 contains 15 residues. Germline CDR1 is LNHDA and CDR2 is SQIVND (reference sequence). This CDR3 is CASRSGQGAYNEQFF.

V usage is TRBV12-3 or TRBV12-4 and J usage is TRBJ2-1; TCRdb selects TRBD2, and the lack of DNA leaves this call unchecked. This CDR3 comprises 15 residues. This CDR3 reads CASSSAGLHSNEQFF.

The V call is TRBV5-4, the J call TRBJ1-1; TCRdb returns TRBD1, unconfirmable since there is no DNA. The CDR3 length is 14 residues. Germline loops: CDR1 SGHNT, CDR2 YYREEE (reference sequence). The CDR3 loop is CASSPRGAGTEAFF. Drawing the rest from reference TRBV5-4 and TRBJ1-1, the complete variable domain is ETGVTQSPTHLIKTRGQQVTLRCSSQSGHNTVSWYQQALGQGPQFIFQYYREEENGRGNFPPRFSGLQFPNYSSELNVNALELDDSALYLCASSPRGAGTEAFFGQGTRLTVV.

This chain joins TRBV5-1 and TRBJ2-3. CDR3 length equals 14 residues. The germline CDR1 and CDR2 sequences are SGHRS and YFSETQ. CDR3 loop: CASSFSQGTDTQYF.

The chain couples TRBV24-1 to TRBJ2-3. Germline CDR1 and CDR2: KGHDR and SFDVKD. The CDR3 spans 15 residues. The CDR3 is CATSDHTMDTDTQYF.